Presented here are 25 T cell receptor beta chains from one specimen sequenced in a study of identifying expanded T cells in peripheral blood. The data were produced by immunoSEQ multiplex PCR, yet TCRdb's version contains in-frame clones alone and is incomplete. The sample records some 93,000 clones, roughly 90% being singletons. Input material: blood. The receptors were gathered from a person between 18 and 75 years old in good health.

V is TRBV14 and J is TRBJ2-2; D possibly corresponds to TRBD2 (6 bases). CDR1 SGHDN and CDR2 FVKESK come from the germline V gene. This CDR3 is 15 amino acids long. Between the trimmed V and J ends, which lost 4 bases and 5 bases, there was a span of 14 bases. CDR3 region: CASSPWTGVTGELFF. CDR3 nucleotide sequence: TGTGCCAGCAGCCCATGGACGGGGGTAACCGGGGAGCTGTTTTTT.

This sequence joins TRBV6-5 and TRBJ2-7; 8 nucleotides line up with TRBD2. This CDR3 has 14 amino acids. J gave up 4 bases and V 5 bases, and 7 bases lay outside the gene matches. The germline V gene encodes CDR1 MNHEY and CDR2 SVGAGI. As DNA, the CDR3 is TGTGCCAGCAGTGGGCAGCGGGAGTTTTACGAGCAGTACTTC. It specifies CASSGQREFYEQYF.

This clone was seen only once. The chain uses TRBV4-3 and TRBJ1-5; D unclear. The V gene's germline CDR1 is LGHNA and CDR2 YSLEER. The CDR3 totals 16 residues. V was clipped by 3 bases and J by 1 base, with 13 bases between them. CDR3 in DNA: TGCGCCAGCAGCCAGTACCGGATAGGGAGCAATCAGCCCCAGCATTTT. It translates to CASSQYRIGSNQPQHF.

The rearrangement joins TRBV9 to TRBJ1-2; tentatively, D is TRBD1 (6 bases). Germline CDR1 reads SGDLS; CDR2 reads YYNGEE. CDR3 length: 11 amino acids. The ends were cut back, 6 bases at V and 4 bases at J, with 7 bases in the middle. In nucleotides, the CDR3 is TGTGCCAGCATAGGGGGCTATGGCTACACCTTC. It encodes CASIGGYGYTF.

The rearrangement links TRBV4-2 to TRBJ1-3; D not resolved. V was cut by 0 bases and J by 2 bases, with 8 bases left in between. From germline, CDR1 is LGHNA and CDR2 YNFKEQ. This CDR3 has 15 residues. The CDR3 is CASSQDGVAGNTIYF. DNA of the CDR3: TGTGCCAGCAGCCAAGATGGGGTAGCTGGAAACACCATATATTTT.

The genes are TRBV5-1 and TRBJ1-4, with a tentative D call TRBD1 (5 bases). Germline CDR1 and CDR2: SGHRS and YFSETQ. This CDR3 region has 19 residues. Trimming pared 1 base from V and 5 bases from J, leaving 24 bases between. DNA of the CDR3: TGCGCCAGCAGCTTGAGTCGCGGGGGTTCCGAAAGGCGAAATGAAAAACTGTTTTTT. This sequence encodes CASSLSRGGSERRNEKLFF.

This rearrangement joins TRBV5-1 to TRBJ1-5, with 7 positions matching TRBD1. V gave up 2 bases and J gave up 5 bases; unmatched junction bases: 7. CDR1 SGHRS and CDR2 YFSETQ come from the germline V gene. The CDR3 covers 15 residues. This CDR3 is CASSLRQGADQPQHF. CDR3 coding DNA: TGCGCCAGCAGCTTACGACAGGGCGCGGATCAGCCCCAGCATTTT.

V and J are TRBV2 and TRBJ1-4; D is uncertain. CDR1 is SNHLY, CDR2 FYNNEI, per germline. The CDR3 spans 15 residues. Trimming left V 6 bases short and J 8 bases short, with 19 bases between. The chain's CDR3 is CASSERAGGPEKLFF. The DNA of the CDR3 is TGTGCCAGCAGCGAAAGGGCAGGAGGACCCGAAAAACTGTTTTTT.

The chain employs TRBV7-6 and TRBJ2-5, with TRBD1 identical over 8 bases. The trim removed 4 bases at V and 5 bases at J, leaving 12 bases unmatched. The CDR3 totals 16 residues. Germline V gives CDR1 SGHVS, CDR2 FNYEAQ. Here the CDR3 DNA reads TGTGCCAGCAGCTCAAAGGGGCAGGGGGCGGGGGAGACCCAGTACTTC. Protein product: CASSSKGQGAGETQYF.

The J gene is TRBJ2-5, the V gene TRBV19; D possibly corresponds to TRBD2 (6 bases). V was trimmed by 8 bases and J by 0 bases, leaving 10 bases between them. CDR1 is LNHDA, CDR2 SQIVND, per germline (reference sequence). This CDR3 contains 13 residues. CDR3 sequence (DNA): TGTGCCAGTTCCCCGGGAGACCAAGAGACCCAGTACTTC. This encodes CASSPGDQETQYF. Full variable domain (missing parts from reference TRBV19 and TRBJ2-5): DGGITQSPKYLFRKEGQNVTLSCEQNLNHDAMYWYRQDPGQGLRLIYYSQIVNDFQKGDIAEGYSVSREKKESFPLTVTSAQKNPTAFYLCASSPGDQETQYFGPGTRLLVL.

The rearrangement joins TRBV5-6 to TRBJ1-2; D is unclear. CDR1 is SGHDT, CDR2 YYEEEE, per germline. This CDR3 is 13 amino acids long. V was clipped by 2 bases and J by 6 bases, with 11 bases between them. The CDR3 loop is CASSFLQQDGYTF. The CDR3, as DNA: TGTGCCAGCAGCTTTTTACAGCAGGATGGCTACACCTTC.

With respect to this clone: At the DNA level, this CDR3 is encoded by other sequences in the same sample as well. The rearrangement joins TRBV2 to TRBJ1-5; 10 bases fit TRBD1. J gave up 4 bases and V 4 bases, and 1 base lay outside the gene matches. The CDR3 is 14 residues long. CDR1 is SNHLY and CDR2 is FYNNEI in the germline V gene. The CDR3 region has the DNA TGTGCCAGCAGTGGGACAGGGGGAAATCAGCCCCAGCATTTT. Amino acids: CASSGTGGNQPQHF. The full variable domain, with the rest looked up from reference TRBV2 and TRBJ1-5, is EPEVTQTPSHQVTQMGQEVILRCVPISNHLYFYWYRQILGQKVEFLVSFYNNEISEKSEIFDDQFSVERPDGSNFTLKIRSTKLEDSAMYFCASSGTGGNQPQHFGDGTRLSIL.

The chain links TRBV7-2 to TRBJ2-7; no definite D call. This CDR3 has 13 residues. V shed 1 base and J shed 2 bases, with 6 bases lying between them. Per the germline V gene, CDR1 is SGHTA and CDR2 is FQGNSA. The CDR3 protein is CASSLESAYEQYF. The CDR3, as DNA: TGTGCCAGCAGCTTAGAAAGTGCCTACGAGCAGTACTTC.

As to this clone: The sample contains more than one DNA sequence encoding this CDR3. The rearrangement uses TRBV7-2 and TRBJ1-5; no firm D call. The germline CDR1 and CDR2 sequences are SGHTA and FQGNSA. The V and J ends lost 5 bases and 4 bases respectively, with 9 bases between them. The CDR3 extends over 13 amino acids. CDR3 sequence: CASSPRPNQPQHF. The CDR3 region has the DNA TGTGCCAGCAGCCCCCGTCCTAATCAGCCCCAGCATTTT.

The chain couples TRBV4-3 to TRBJ1-2; D is uncertain. Germline loops: CDR1 LGHNA, CDR2 YSLEER. Trimming removed 2 bases at V and 5 bases at J, with 9 bases between. This CDR3 is 13 amino acids long. This chain's CDR3 is CASSQHGEYGYTF. The CDR3 coding sequence is TGCGCCAGCAGCCAACACGGCGAATATGGCTACACCTTC.

This rearrangement joins TRBV5-1 to TRBJ2-2; the D gene is possibly TRBD2 (6 bases). Germline CDR1 reads SGHRS; CDR2 reads YFSETQ. Deletions cut 2 bases from V and 4 bases from J, with 18 bases between. The length of the CDR3 is 17 residues. CDR3 DNA sequence: TGCGCCAGCAGCTTAAATCGGCCCTTGGGAGGCACCGGGGAGCTGTTTTTT. Protein: CASSLNRPLGGTGELFF.

This chain connects TRBV7-8 to TRBJ2-7, with TRBD1 matching over 8 bases. Germline V gene lookup returns CDR1 SGHVS and CDR2 FQNEAQ. V lost 5 bases to trimming and J lost 3 bases; unmatched junction nucleotides: 9. This CDR3 is 15 amino acids long. CDR3 bases: TGTGCCAGCAGCCCCCGAGGACAGGGACACTACGAGCAGTACTTC. Protein sequence: CASSPRGQGHYEQYF.

The chain couples TRBV10-2 to TRBJ2-5, with D possibly TRBD2 on 6 matching bases. This CDR3 is 14 amino acids long. The germline V gene has CDR1 WSHSY and CDR2 SAAADI. The ends were cut back, 2 bases at V and 3 bases at J, with 10 bases in the middle. The DNA for the CDR3 is TGCGCCAGCAGTGAGACCACTAGCAAAGAGACCCAGTACTTC. Residues: CASSETTSKETQYF.

The chain uses TRBV5-6 and TRBJ2-7, with 8 bases fitting TRBD1. Germline lookup yields CDR1 SGHDT and CDR2 YYEEEE. This CDR3 comprises 14 residues. The V segment lost 5 bases and the J segment 5 bases; nucleotides outside the gene matches: 9. CDR3 loop: CASRAGTGWHEQYF. In DNA form, the CDR3 reads TGTGCCAGCAGAGCCGGGACAGGCTGGCACGAGCAGTACTTC.

The V and J genes are TRBV18 and TRBJ2-5; D unresolved. The DNA matches TRBJ2-7 better at its end, which makes the J call doubtful. The germline V gene has CDR1 KGHSH and CDR2 LQKENI. There are 12 residues in the CDR3. The CDR3 sequence is CASSPRTYEQYF. The DNA for the CDR3 is TGTGCCAGCTCACCGAGAACCTACGAGCAGTACTTC.

In this sample, this clone turned up once. V and J are TRBV2 and TRBJ2-7, with a possible D match to TRBD2 (5 bases). V lost 1 base and J 2 bases, leaving 9 bases between the germline ends. The CDR3 extends over 14 amino acids. The germline gives CDR1 SNHLY, CDR2 FYNNEI. This chain's CDR3 is CASSEDGLTYEQYF. CDR3 bases: TGTGCCAGCAGTGAAGACGGACTTACCTACGAGCAGTACTTC.

The rearrangement uses TRBV19 and TRBJ2-2; 12 nucleotides agree with TRBD2. CDR1 is LNHDA and CDR2 is SQIVND in the germline V gene (reference sequence). V was pared by 9 bases and J by 0 bases, with 11 bases of the junction left unmatched. The CDR3 has 18 amino acids. In nucleotides, the CDR3 is TGTGCCAGCTCACCGGGACTAGCGGGTGGGGCGAACACCGGGGAGCTGTTTTTT. Protein: CASSPGLAGGANTGELFF.

This chain joins TRBV30 and TRBJ2-1; 11 nucleotides match TRBD2. The V gene end was trimmed by 6 bases and the J gene end by 3 bases; junction bases not matched to a gene: 13. Germline V gives CDR1 GTSNPN, CDR2 SVGIG (reference sequence). The CDR3 contains 17 residues. CDR3 protein: CACIPRAGTSGYNEQFF. Here the CDR3 DNA reads TGTGCCTGCATCCCAAGGGCCGGGACTAGCGGCTACAATGAGCAGTTCTTC.

The gene calls are TRBV10-2 and TRBJ1-6; no definite D call. V was cut by 8 bases and J by 8 bases, with 10 bases left in between. Per germline, CDR1 WSHSY and CDR2 SAAADI. This CDR3 contains 12 residues. Here the CDR3 DNA reads TGCGCCAGCGGACCGTCTGATTCACCCCTCCACTTT. Its translation: CASGPSDSPLHF.

The chain joins TRBV5-1 to TRBJ1-4, with 7 bases lining up with TRBD1. With 4 bases clipped from V and 0 bases from J, the junction kept 6 bases outside the gene matches. CDR1 and CDR2 from the germline V gene are SGHRS and YFSETQ. The CDR3 is made up of 16 amino acids. The CDR3, as DNA: TGCGCCAGCAGCGTCACGGGACAGACAACTAATGAAAAACTGTTTTTT. Encoded protein: CASSVTGQTTNEKLFF. Based on the CDR3 plus reference TRBV5-1 and TRBJ1-4, the full variable domain is KAGVTQTPRYLIKTRGQQVTLSCSPISGHRSVSWYQQTPGQGLQFLFEYFSETQRNKGNFPGRFSGRQFSNSRSEMNVSTLELGDSALYLCASSVTGQTTNEKLFFGSGTQLSVL.